Following are 30 T cell receptor beta chains from one sample sequenced in a study of cytomegalovirus exposure and HLA in healthy donors (dated by TCRdb to the late 2010s). The library was prepared using the immunoSEQ multiplex PCR assay. For the multiplex PCR, a mixture combining 60 forward primers for TCR Vbeta segments and 13 reverse primers for TCR Jbeta segments was used. As stored in TCRdb, this immuneACCESS dataset retains in-frame rearrangements with V and J assigned. A fraction of the clones does not appear; measured against another copy, unresolved V genes explain less than half of the discrepancy, and the remainder lacks a known reason. Here the sample has 100,000 to 150,000 clones; roughly 84% occur a single time. Jointly, the top ten make up 2.5% to 3% of the sample. Sequenced sample: PBMCs. These receptors were taken from a woman aged 18-30 years in good health and CMV-seropositive.

This clone has a single count. The CDR3 coding sequence is TGCGCCAGCAGCTTGGACAGCTATCAGCCCCAGCATTTT. It is translated as CASSLDSYQPQHF. The V gene is TRBV5-1, the J gene TRBJ1-5; D gene ambiguous. CDR1 is SGHRS, CDR2 YFSETQ, per germline. Trimming shortened V by 0 bases and J by 5 bases, and 6 bases separated the two germline ends. This CDR3 region has 13 residues.

V and J are TRBV18 and TRBJ2-7, with TRBD2 as a possible D gene (5 bases). In germline, CDR1 is KGHSH, CDR2 LQKENI. The CDR3 contains 14 residues. The ends were cut back, 3 bases at V and 3 bases at J, with 12 bases in the middle. The CDR3 loop reads CASSPSRARYEQYF. The CDR3 DNA follows: TGTGCCAGCTCACCTTCGCGGGCCCGCTACGAGCAGTACTTC.

The chain recombines TRBV19 with TRBJ1-1; 9 nucleotides agree with TRBD1. V lost 1 base and J lost 1; bases outside the gene matches: 1. The CDR3 is 15 residues long. Germline V gene lookup returns CDR1 LNHDA and CDR2 SQIVND (reference sequence). The CDR3: CASSIAGQGNTEAFF. The CDR3 region has the DNA TGTGCCAGTAGTATAGCGGGACAGGGGAACACTGAAGCTTTCTTT.

CDR3 in DNA: TGTGCCAGCAGCGAACCCGGGACTAGCATCTCCTACGAGCAGTACTTC. It translates to CASSEPGTSISYEQYF. The V gene is TRBV9, the J gene TRBJ2-7; 9 nucleotides agree with TRBD2. The CDR3 totals 16 residues. Trimming cost V 3 bases and J 0 bases; bases outside gene matches: 7. Per germline, CDR1 SGDLS and CDR2 YYNGEE. Based on the CDR3 plus reference TRBV9 and TRBJ2-7, the full variable domain is DSGVTQTPKHLITATGQRVTLRCSPRSGDLSVYWYQQSLDQGLQFLIQYYNGEERAKGNILERFSAQQFPDLHSELNLSSLELGDSALYFCASSEPGTSISYEQYFGPGTRLTVT.

The chain links TRBV6-5 to TRBJ1-1; perhaps TRBD1 as D (5 bases). The CDR3 loop spans 13 amino acids. Germline values: CDR1 MNHEY, CDR2 SVGAGI. Trimming pared 6 bases from V and 3 bases from J, leaving 11 bases between. CDR3 in amino acids: CASREGWDTEAFF. The CDR3 DNA is TGTGCCAGCAGGGAGGGGTGGGACACTGAAGCTTTCTTT.

Here the CDR3 DNA reads TGTGCCAGCAGCAAAAATCCCGAACGGGGGAGCTCCTACAATGAGCAGTTCTTC. This codes for CASSKNPERGSSYNEQFF. The chain employs TRBV21-1 and TRBJ2-1; the DNA was not used to check the table's D call, TRBD2. TRBV21-1 is assigned pseudogene status. The CDR3 runs 18 residues.

The chain uses TRBV30 and TRBJ2-1; the match to TRBD2 covers 9 bases. Germline V gives CDR1 GTSNPN, CDR2 SVGIG (reference sequence). V shed 2 bases, J shed 14 bases, and the junction held 10 bases outside the gene matches. This CDR3 has 13 amino acids. CDR3: CAWSRSGGGAKFF. The CDR3, as DNA: TGTGCCTGGAGTCGGTCCGGCGGGGGGGCCAAGTTCTTC.

This chain uses TRBV2 with TRBJ1-2, with D possibly being TRBD1 (5 bases). Germline lookup yields CDR1 SNHLY and CDR2 FYNNEI. The CDR3 sequence is 14 residues long. Trimming took 6 bases from V and 3 from J, leaving 14 bases between them. This CDR3 reads CASSPTWGDYGYTF. CDR3 in DNA: TGTGCCAGCAGCCCAACGTGGGGGGACTATGGCTACACCTTC.

This clone was seen once. The chain joins TRBV27 to TRBJ1-5; TRBD1 might be the D (6 bases). Per germline, CDR1 MNHEY and CDR2 SMNVEV (reference sequence). With 5 bases removed from V and 5 bases from J, the gap between germline ends came to 10 bases. The length of the CDR3 is 13 residues. The CDR3 reads CASSLSGDQPQHF. The CDR3 DNA reads TGTGCCAGCAGTCTCTCAGGGGATCAGCCCCAGCATTTT.

J is TRBJ2-5 and V is TRBV2; 9 bases agree with TRBD1. The CDR3 covers 14 residues. With V trimmed by 7 bases and J by 4 bases, 7 bases remained unmatched. CDR1 SNHLY and CDR2 FYNNEI come from the germline V gene. This CDR3 is CASIQDRGGETQYF. In nucleotides, the CDR3 is TGTGCCAGCATCCAGGACAGGGGAGGAGAGACCCAGTACTTC.

This clone was seen once. This chain joins TRBV6-1 and TRBJ2-7; D is perhaps TRBD1 (6 bases). Per the germline V gene, CDR1 is MNHNS and CDR2 is SASEGT. V lost 11 bases and J lost 1, with 15 bases in between. The CDR3 extends over 13 amino acids. The CDR3 region has the DNA TGTGCCGGAGACTCAGGGGAGTCCTACGAGCAGTACTTC. Protein sequence: CAGDSGESYEQYF.

The V gene is TRBV5-1, the J gene TRBJ1-4; 7 bases match TRBD1. V shed 7 bases and J 5 bases; nucleotides not matched to a gene: 8. This CDR3 region has 14 residues. Germline loops: CDR1 SGHRS, CDR2 YFSETQ. CDR3 protein: CASGVGQPNEKLFF. The CDR3 nucleotides read TGCGCCAGCGGGGTGGGACAGCCAAATGAAAAACTGTTTTTT.

This clone was counted a single time. This chain joins TRBV5-1 and TRBJ1-1; unclear D gene. The germline V gene encodes CDR1 SGHRS and CDR2 YFSETQ. CDR3 size: 13 residues. Trimming removed 0 bases at V and 4 bases at J, with 7 bases between. In DNA form, the CDR3 reads TGCGCCAGCAGCTTGGCAGGTCCCACTGAAGCTTTCTTT. Translation gives CASSLAGPTEAFF.

The sample holds one count of this clone. This sequence joins TRBV7-7 and TRBJ2-5; no definite D call. Germline CDR1 SSHAT, CDR2 FNYEAQ (reference sequence). The V and J ends lost 2 bases and 0 bases respectively, with 10 bases between them. CDR3 length: 15 amino acids. The CDR3 loop is CASSLYHTDQETQYF. The CDR3 nucleotides are TGTGCCAGCAGCTTATATCACACCGACCAAGAGACCCAGTACTTC.

The rearrangement links TRBV5-1 to TRBJ2-3; 9 bases are shared with TRBD2. Germline V CDR1 and CDR2: SGHRS, YFSETQ. V shed 0 bases and J 1 base; nucleotides not matched to a gene: 3. This CDR3 has 16 amino acids. The chain's CDR3 is CASSLGLAGGTDTQYF. The DNA for the CDR3 is TGCGCCAGCAGCTTGGGGTTAGCGGGGGGCACAGATACGCAGTATTTT.

The CDR3: CASSDSSNYEQYF. The CDR3 DNA is TGTGCCAGCAGCGATTCGAGTAACTACGAGCAGTACTTC. This chain joins TRBV7-9 and TRBJ2-7, with D hard to call. This CDR3 comprises 13 residues. V was shortened by 5 bases and J by 3 bases, with 11 bases between the two germline ends. Germline V gene sequence: CDR1 SEHNR, CDR2 FQNEAQ (reference sequence). Full variable domain (outside the CDR3, taken from reference TRBV7-9 and TRBJ2-7): DTGVSQNPRHKITKRGQNVTFRCDPISEHNRLYWYRQTLGQGPEFLTYFQNEAQLEKSRLLSDRFSAERPKGSFSTLEIQRTEQGDSAMYLCASSDSSNYEQYFGPGTRLTVT.

This clone was recorded once. The CDR3 sequence is CASNTGGSSEKLFF. CDR3 DNA sequence: TGTGCCAGCAACACAGGGGGCAGCAGTGAAAAACTGTTTTTT. The rearrangement uses TRBV6-5 and TRBJ1-4; 9 nucleotides agree with TRBD1. The CDR3 extends over 14 amino acids. Germline trimming cut 7 bases from V and 7 bases from J; bases unmatched to any gene: 7. Germline assignment: CDR1 MNHEY and CDR2 SVGAGI.

In DNA form, the CDR3 reads TGTGCCAGCTGCGGACTGAATAGCAATCAGCCCCAGCATTTT. This encodes CASCGLNSNQPQHF. The chain couples TRBV2 to TRBJ1-5, with unresolved D. Germline loops: CDR1 SNHLY, CDR2 FYNNEI. The CDR3 has 14 amino acids. Trimming removed 8 bases at V and 0 bases at J, with 11 bases between.

V and J are TRBV5-4 and TRBJ2-1; a weak D match, TRBD1 (5 bases). There are 14 residues in the CDR3. Germline values: CDR1 SGHNT, CDR2 YYREEE (reference sequence). The V gene lost 0 bases and the J gene lost 8 bases, with 12 bases spanning the gap. Written as DNA, the CDR3 is TGTGCCAGCAGCTTGGCCGTTGGGGCGGATGAGCAGTTCTTC. It is translated as CASSLAVGADEQFF.

This clone was seen more than once but under ten times. J is TRBJ1-1 and V is TRBV6-1; D may be TRBD1 (6 bases). V lost 0 bases and J 6 bases, leaving 11 bases between the germline ends. The CDR3 extends over 14 amino acids. CDR1 and CDR2 (germline): MNHNS, SASEGT. Written as DNA, the CDR3 is TGTGCCAGCAGTGAAGCGGGGACACCCGCTGAAGCTTTCTTT. Residues: CASSEAGTPAEAFF.

CDR3 loop: CASSSTTGMNTEAFF. CDR3 sequence (DNA): TGCGCCAGCAGCTCGACGACAGGGATGAACACTGAAGCTTTCTTT. The rearrangement joins TRBV5-1 to TRBJ1-1, with 7 bases aligning to TRBD1. Looked up from germline, CDR1 is SGHRS and CDR2 is YFSETQ. The CDR3 loop spans 15 amino acids. After removal of 3 bases from V and 0 bases from J, the junction contained 5 bases not matched to a gene.

The genes are TRBV11-3 and TRBJ2-1; 11 bases are a match to TRBD2. The CDR3 runs 16 residues. Germline values: CDR1 SGHNT, CDR2 YENEEA. The ends lost 5 bases at V and 4 bases at J; junction bases unmatched: 7. CDR3 sequence: CASSPSLAGGYNEQFF. In DNA form, the CDR3 reads TGTGCCAGCAGCCCGTCCTTAGCGGGGGGGTACAATGAGCAGTTCTTC.

The genes are TRBV30 and TRBJ2-3; 12 positions agree with TRBD2. V trimming: 1 base; J trimming: 0 bases; junction bases outside the gene matches: 2. The germline gives CDR1 GTSNPN, CDR2 SVGIG (reference sequence). The CDR3 runs 16 residues. This CDR3 reads CAWSGLAGESTDTQYF. CDR3 nucleotides: TGTGCCTGGAGTGGACTAGCGGGGGAAAGCACAGATACGCAGTATTTT.

V gene TRBV25-1 combines with J gene TRBJ1-3; D is ambiguous. The V and J ends lost 1 base and 0 bases respectively, with 10 bases between them. This CDR3 region has 16 residues. Germline CDR1 reads MGHDK; CDR2 reads SYGVNS. This CDR3 reads CASSESKGVSGNTIYF. The CDR3 region has the DNA TGTGCCAGCAGTGAATCCAAGGGAGTCTCTGGAAACACCATATATTTT.

The chain combines TRBV19 with TRBJ1-2; D not certain. CDR3 length: 11 amino acids. Germline V gives CDR1 LNHDA, CDR2 SQIVND (reference sequence). V was cut by 3 bases and J by 5 bases, with 4 bases left in between. This CDR3 reads CASSIEYGYTF. CDR3 bases: TGTGCCAGTAGTATCGAGTATGGCTACACCTTC.

The chain couples TRBV7-9 to TRBJ2-1; D gene unclear. The germline V gene has CDR1 SEHNR and CDR2 FQNEAQ (reference sequence). The CDR3 is 15 amino acids. Trimming took 1 base from V and 5 from J, leaving 12 bases between them. Here the CDR3 reads CASSLGRLLNNEQFF. DNA of the CDR3: TGTGCCAGCAGCTTAGGCCGACTGTTGAACAATGAGCAGTTCTTC.

Points on this clone: At one end, the junction sequence differs from germline, possibly due to a read error. V is TRBV7-9 and J is TRBJ1-3; D unclear. CDR1 and CDR2 from the germline V gene are SEHNR and FQNEAQ (reference sequence). The CDR3 extends over 11 amino acids. CDR3 nucleotides: TGTTCCAGCAGCCCAGGAAACACCATATATTTT. It encodes CSSSPGNTIYF.

This clone has only a few counts. The rearrangement joins TRBV5-1 to TRBJ2-1, with TRBD2 identical over 11 bases. Germline lookup yields CDR1 SGHRS and CDR2 YFSETQ. V shed 4 bases and J 13 bases; nucleotides not matched to a gene: 10. The CDR3 runs 14 residues. The CDR3 reads CASSLSGGAREQFF. As DNA, the CDR3 is TGCGCCAGCAGCCTTAGCGGGGGGGCCCGGGAACAGTTCTTC.

The rearrangement uses TRBV29-1 and TRBJ2-1; weak D call: TRBD2 (7 bases). The germline V gene encodes CDR1 SQVTM and CDR2 ANQGSEA. Trimming removed 7 bases from V and 7 bases from J, with 29 bases in between. The length of the CDR3 is 17 residues. DNA for the CDR3: TGCAGCGCCGACGGGGGGAAGGAGGCAGGGGTAGGTAATGAGCAGTTCTTC. Its translation is CSADGGKEAGVGNEQFF.

In DNA, the CDR3 is TGTGCCAGCAGACCGGGACAGGGGGGTAGGAGCACTGAAGCTTTCTTT. Translating gives CASRPGQGGRSTEAFF. The rearrangement joins TRBV2 to TRBJ1-1; 11 positions agree with TRBD1. This CDR3 region has 16 residues. Germline V gives CDR1 SNHLY, CDR2 FYNNEI. V shed 6 bases, J shed 4 bases, and the junction held 10 bases outside the gene matches.